This TCR beta chain was captured by sequencing in a study of T cell responses to AZD1222 COVID-19 vaccine. CDR1 is DFQATT, CDR2 SNEGSKA, per germline (reference sequence). V trimming: 7 bases; J trimming: 8 bases; junction bases outside the gene matches: 7. This CDR3 region has 11 residues. Measured with immunoSEQ multiplex PCR; TCRdb has only the in-frame clones, and not every one. The data contain 100,000 to 150,000 clones, around 92% of them singletons. The source material was peripheral blood, sampled on day 0 of AZD1222 vaccination. This TCR came from an adult in good health. This sequence joins TRBV20-1 and TRBJ1-1, with 7 nucleotides matching TRBD1. The CDR3, as DNA: TGCAGTGTCCCGGGACAGAAAGAAGCTTTCTTT. The encoded protein is CSVPGQKEAFF.